These 12 T cell receptor beta chains were sequenced from one sample in a study of blood T cell repertoires in COVID-19. Repertoires were generated with immunoSEQ multiplex PCR, while TCRdb's copy carries only in-frame clones and drops some. The data hold 55,000 to 60,000 clones, with more than 75% observed a single time. Sequenced: peripheral blood. These receptors were taken from a middle-aged man with active COVID-19.

The V call is TRBV19, the J call TRBJ2-7; 10 nucleotides agree with TRBD2. CDR1 and CDR2 from the germline V gene are LNHDA and SQIVND (reference sequence). V trimming: 3 bases; J trimming: 7 bases; junction bases outside the gene matches: 6. The CDR3 loop spans 14 amino acids. The CDR3 spells CASSIAQREGEQYF. The DNA of the CDR3 is TGTGCCAGTAGTATCGCGCAGCGGGAGGGGGAGCAGTACTTC.

This sequence joins TRBV29-1 and TRBJ2-3; 9 bases match TRBD2. The CDR3 is 14 amino acids. The V gene end was trimmed by 4 bases and the J gene end by 3 bases; junction bases not matched to a gene: 5. The V gene's germline CDR1 is SQVTM and CDR2 ANQGSEA. The CDR3 region has the DNA TGCAGCGTTGTACGGCTAGCGGGGACAGATACGCAGTATTTT. It specifies CSVVRLAGTDTQYF.

This clone was counted between two and nine times. The rearrangement links TRBV28 to TRBJ1-6; no reliable D call. Germline loops: CDR1 MDHEN, CDR2 SYDVKM. V was cut by 2 bases and J by 6 bases, with 17 bases left in between. The CDR3 has 17 amino acids. CDR3 amino acids: CASSLEVGWVGNSPLHF. CDR3 bases: TGTGCCAGCAGTTTAGAGGTTGGGTGGGTTGGTAATTCACCCCTCCACTTT.

Only one count was recorded for this clone. V is TRBV24-1 and J is TRBJ2-1; the match to TRBD2 covers 7 bases. CDR3 length: 14 amino acids. Trimming cost V 7 bases and J 5 bases; bases outside gene matches: 7. Germline assignment: CDR1 KGHDR and CDR2 SFDVKD. The CDR3 reads CATRGDGGNNEQFF. The CDR3 DNA follows: TGTGCCACCAGGGGGGACGGGGGGAACAATGAGCAGTTCTTC.

CDR3 in amino acids: CASSGQQILNTEAFF. The CDR3, as DNA: TGTGCCAGCAGCGGACAACAGATTTTAAACACTGAAGCTTTCTTT. The gene calls are TRBV5-4 and TRBJ1-1, with TRBD1 as a possible D gene (5 bases). The V end was cut by 4 bases, the J end by 2 bases, with 15 bases between. This CDR3 has 15 amino acids. CDR1 is SGHNT, CDR2 YYREEE, per germline (reference sequence).

The chain couples TRBV3-1 (or the pseudogene TRBV3-2) to TRBJ2-2; D remains ambiguous. The CDR3 sequence is 14 residues long. Germline V gene sequence: CDR1 LGHDT, CDR2 YNNKEL (reference sequence). Trimming shortened V by 4 bases and J by 2 bases, and 8 bases separated the two germline ends. CDR3 sequence: CASSPLSNTGELFF. The CDR3 region has the DNA TGTGCCAGCAGCCCGCTAAGTAACACCGGGGAGCTGTTTTTT.

CDR3 sequence reads: CASSQESIGRDRAFISYEQYF. The DNA of the CDR3 is TGCGCCAGCAGCCAAGAAAGCATCGGACGGGACAGGGCTTTTATATCCTACGAGCAGTACTTC. The rearrangement joins TRBV4-1 to TRBJ2-7, with 9 bases matching TRBD1. This CDR3 spans 21 amino acids. Germline assignment: CDR1 MGHRA and CDR2 YSYEKL. After removal of 0 bases from V and 1 base from J, the junction contained 19 bases not matched to a gene.

This clone has only one observation. The chain employs TRBV27 and TRBJ1-1; D perhaps matches TRBD1 (5 bases). Germline CDR1 is MNHEY and CDR2 is SMNVEV (reference sequence). Trimming took 8 bases from V and 3 from J, leaving 16 bases between them. CDR3 size: 14 residues. The CDR3 nucleotides are TGTGCCAGCTCCCTTGGGGGGTTGTACACTGAAGCTTTCTTT. It yields the protein CASSLGGLYTEAFF.

V usage is TRBV11-2 and J usage is TRBJ2-7; 9 positions agree with TRBD2. CDR1 is SGHAT and CDR2 is FQNNGV in the germline V gene. Trimming removed 0 bases from V and 7 bases from J; junction bases left unmatched: 13. The CDR3 spans 17 residues. CDR3 loop: CASSLDSGSASVFEQYF. The DNA for the CDR3 is TGTGCCAGCAGCTTAGATAGCGGGAGTGCTTCCGTTTTTGAGCAGTACTTC.

This chain uses TRBV7-8 with TRBJ2-3, with 8 positions matching TRBD2. This CDR3 comprises 18 residues. Germline CDR1 is SGHVS and CDR2 is FQNEAQ. V was pared by 2 bases and J by 0 bases, with 10 bases of the junction left unmatched. DNA of the CDR3: TGTGCCAGCAGCTTACTAGCGGGTGGAGGTCCTAGCACAGATACGCAGTATTTT. It codes for CASSLLAGGGPSTDTQYF.

This chain uses TRBV14 with TRBJ1-2; a possible D gene is TRBD1 (6 bases). Germline CDR1 is SGHDN and CDR2 is FVKESK. The CDR3 loop spans 12 amino acids. Between the trimmed V and J ends, which lost 5 bases and 4 bases, there was a span of 8 bases. This CDR3 is CASSKGVYGYTF. In DNA form, the CDR3 reads TGTGCCAGCAGCAAGGGGGTCTATGGCTACACCTTC.

This clone was picked up a small number of times. The chain carries TRBV7-3 and TRBJ2-1; 8 bases are shared with TRBD2. Looked up from germline, CDR1 is SGHTA and CDR2 is FQGTGA. V dropped 0 bases and J dropped 7; count of bases not matched to a gene: 5. The CDR3 has 15 amino acids. DNA for the CDR3: TGTGCCAGCAGCTTAACCCGGGAGGGCCGGAATGAGCAGTTCTTC. Its translation is CASSLTREGRNEQFF. The whole variable domain, remainder taken from reference TRBV7-3 and TRBJ2-1, is GAGVSQTPSNKVTEKGKYVELRCDPISGHTALYWYRQSLGQGPEFLIYFQGTGAADDSGLPNDRFFAVRPEGSVSTLKIQRTERGDSAVYLCASSLTREGRNEQFFGPGTRLTVL.